The 19 T cell receptor beta chains below all came from one sample that was sequenced in a study of shared clonotypes between healthy human individuals. Naive CD8 cells lacked CD45RO and underwent positive selection for CCR7, leaving out terminally differentiated effector memory CD45RA+ cells. Using immunoSEQ multiplex PCR, the repertoire was profiled, and TCRdb retains in-frame clones only, with some absent. The sample lists roughly 1,800,000 clones, about 95% occurring once. The sample was naive CD8+ T cells sorted from blood. These receptors were collected from a man aged 18 to 30 in good health.

The chain has TRBV5-6 and TRBJ2-7; possible D gene TRBD1, 6 bases. V shed 0 bases and J shed 0 bases, with 13 bases lying between them. The germline V gene has CDR1 SGHDT and CDR2 YYEEEE. The CDR3 runs to 16 residues. The CDR3 bases are TGTGCCAGCAGCTTGGATGGGGGCTCGAGCTCCTACGAGCAGTACTTC. Its translation: CASSLDGGSSSYEQYF.

This sequence joins TRBV27 and TRBJ2-7; D ambiguous. The germline gives CDR1 MNHEY, CDR2 SMNVEV (reference sequence). Deletions cut 4 bases from V and 2 bases from J, with 9 bases between. The CDR3 extends over 13 amino acids. The CDR3 sequence: CASSWSYPYEQYF. CDR3 coding DNA: TGTGCCAGCAGTTGGTCCTACCCCTACGAGCAGTACTTC.

J is TRBJ2-1 and V is TRBV5-6; 8 bases agree with TRBD2. The CDR3 is 16 amino acids. The germline gives CDR1 SGHDT, CDR2 YYEEEE. V shed 4 bases, J shed 7 bases, and the junction held 13 bases outside the gene matches. The CDR3 DNA reads as TGTGCCAGCAGCCCGGGGGGCCTAGCGGGTCGAAATGAGCAGTTCTTC. This translates into CASSPGGLAGRNEQFF.

The chain carries TRBV10-3 and TRBJ2-3; D gene uncertain. Germline CDR1 reads ENHRY; CDR2 reads SYGVKD. V lost 6 bases and J 0 bases, leaving 4 bases between the germline ends. The CDR3 is 12 residues long. CDR3 in amino acids: CAISHSTDTQYF. CDR3 DNA sequence: TGTGCCATCAGCCACAGCACAGATACGCAGTATTTT.

The V gene is TRBV14, the J gene TRBJ2-7; the D is unclear. The CDR3 runs to 12 residues. The V gene's germline CDR1 is SGHDN and CDR2 FVKESK. The V end was cut by 5 bases, the J end by 0 bases, with 5 bases between. The chain's CDR3 is CASSSDSYEQYF. Written as DNA, the CDR3 is TGTGCCAGCAGCTCAGACTCCTACGAGCAGTACTTC.

The chain combines TRBV9 with TRBJ2-7; TRBD2 aligns across 8 bases. This CDR3 region has 15 residues. Germline V gene lookup returns CDR1 SGDLS and CDR2 YYNGEE. J lost 4 bases, V lost 2 bases, and 8 bases had no gene match. The CDR3 DNA reads as TGTGCCAGCAGCGTCACCGGGACTAGTGGGTACGAGCAGTACTTC. It translates to CASSVTGTSGYEQYF. Full variable domain (rest looked up from reference TRBV9 and TRBJ2-7): DSGVTQTPKHLITATGQRVTLRCSPRSGDLSVYWYQQSLDQGLQFLIQYYNGEERAKGNILERFSAQQFPDLHSELNLSSLELGDSALYFCASSVTGTSGYEQYFGPGTRLTVT.

The gene calls are TRBV13 and TRBJ2-2, with 8 bases fitting TRBD2. This CDR3 comprises 15 residues. Trimming took 3 bases from V and 6 from J; bases not matched to a gene: 6. Germline V CDR1 and CDR2: PRHDT, FYEKMQ (reference sequence). CDR3 loop: CASSLGLGSPGELFF. CDR3 nucleotide sequence: TGTGCCAGCAGCTTGGGACTAGGGAGCCCCGGGGAGCTGTTTTTT.

The rearrangement links TRBV7-8 to TRBJ2-1; 8 positions agree with TRBD2. J was trimmed by 0 bases and V by 5 bases; bases with no gene match: 9. Germline lookup yields CDR1 SGHVS and CDR2 FQNEAQ. The CDR3 spans 17 residues. As DNA, the CDR3 is TGTGCCAGCAGCCCCCCCCTGGCGGGGGGCTCCTACAATGAGCAGTTCTTC. Protein sequence: CASSPPLAGGSYNEQFF.

This chain connects TRBV11-2 to TRBJ1-1, with D unclear. Trimming removed 0 bases from V and 0 bases from J, with 2 bases in between. Germline values: CDR1 SGHAT, CDR2 FQNNGV. This CDR3 is built from 13 residues. Written as DNA, the CDR3 is TGTGCCAGCAGCTTAGATATGAACACTGAAGCTTTCTTT. Its protein is CASSLDMNTEAFF.

This chain joins TRBV4-3 and TRBJ2-7; maybe TRBD2 (6 bases). The CDR3 loop spans 14 amino acids. V lost 1 base to trimming and J lost 6 bases, with 13 bases between them. Germline values: CDR1 LGHNA, CDR2 YSLEER. In DNA form, the CDR3 reads TGCGCCAGCAGCCAAGGGAGGGCCGGAGGCGAGCAGTACTTC. Amino acids: CASSQGRAGGEQYF.

The chain combines TRBV30 with TRBJ1-2; D uncertain. The V gene's germline CDR1 is GTSNPN and CDR2 SVGIG (reference sequence). With 3 bases removed from V and 2 bases from J, the gap between germline ends came to 13 bases. The CDR3 is 14 residues long. The DNA for the CDR3 is TGTGCCTGGAGGAATAGGGAGATAAACTATGGCTACACCTTC. The encoded protein is CAWRNREINYGYTF.

This chain's CDR3 is CASASTGGADTQYF. Here the CDR3 DNA reads TGTGCCAGCGCCTCGACAGGGGGCGCAGATACGCAGTATTTT. The chain joins TRBV11-3 to TRBJ2-3; 10 nucleotides agree with TRBD1. Germline values: CDR1 SGHNT, CDR2 YENEEA. There are 14 residues in the CDR3. V lost 8 bases to trimming and J lost 4 bases; unmatched junction nucleotides: 6.

The V and J genes are TRBV7-8 and TRBJ2-1; 13 nucleotides agree with TRBD2. Germline CDR1 is SGHVS and CDR2 is FQNEAQ. The CDR3 runs to 20 residues. V lost 5 bases, J lost 5 bases, and 18 bases stayed unmatched. This CDR3 reads CASSKHRGDGTSGVNNEQFF. The CDR3 nucleotides read TGTGCCAGCAGCAAGCACCGGGGTGACGGGACTAGCGGGGTAAACAATGAGCAGTTCTTC.

A single count supports this clone. This chain connects TRBV10-2 to TRBJ2-1; D is uncertain. Trimming cost V 5 bases and J 2 bases, with 7 bases left between them. The CDR3 is 13 residues long. Germline V lookup: CDR1 WSHSY, CDR2 SAAADI. For the CDR3, the DNA is TGCGCCAGCAGTCCCAGTCCCTACAATGAGCAGTTCTTC. This sequence encodes CASSPSPYNEQFF.

This chain connects TRBV4-1 to TRBJ1-2, with 10 bases lining up with TRBD1. The V gene end was trimmed by 4 bases and the J gene end by 4 bases; junction bases not matched to a gene: 6. Per the germline V gene, CDR1 is MGHRA and CDR2 is YSYEKL. The CDR3 consists of 15 residues. The CDR3 protein is CASSPGQGLAYGYTF. As DNA, the CDR3 is TGCGCCAGCAGCCCGGGACAGGGGTTGGCCTATGGCTACACCTTC.

V usage is TRBV27 and J usage is TRBJ1-6; D unclear. This CDR3 has 15 residues. Germline CDR1 is MNHEY and CDR2 is SMNVEV (reference sequence). Trimming left V 0 bases short and J 7 bases short, with 10 bases between. In DNA, the CDR3 is TGTGCCAGCAGTTTATCAGGGTACCTCAATTCACCCCTCCACTTT. Amino acid sequence: CASSLSGYLNSPLHF.

This chain connects TRBV7-9 to TRBJ2-1; D is possibly TRBD2 (6 bases). Germline CDR1 is SEHNR and CDR2 is FQNEAQ (reference sequence). This CDR3 comprises 16 residues. The ends were cut back, 4 bases at V and 7 bases at J, with 20 bases in the middle. Here the CDR3 reads CASSYGTYPLLNEQFF. DNA for the CDR3: TGTGCCAGCAGCTACGGGACTTACCCCCTCCTGAATGAGCAGTTCTTC.

The gene calls are TRBV6-5 and TRBJ1-2, with 7 bases fitting TRBD1. The germline V gene has CDR1 MNHEY and CDR2 SVGAGI. This CDR3 region has 15 residues. The J segment lost 1 base and the V segment lost 0 bases, leaving 2 bases of the junction unmatched. CDR3 sequence reads: CASSYSGQNNYGYTF. CDR3 DNA sequence: TGTGCCAGCAGTTACTCGGGACAGAATAACTATGGCTACACCTTC.

The chain carries TRBV13 and TRBJ1-5, with D possibly being TRBD1 (5 bases). The germline gives CDR1 PRHDT, CDR2 FYEKMQ (reference sequence). This CDR3 region has 14 residues. V lost 3 bases and J lost 4, with 10 bases in between. CDR3: CASSLGGANQPQHF. The CDR3 nucleotides read TGTGCCAGCAGCTTGGGGGGAGCTAATCAGCCCCAGCATTTT.